The next 2 T cell receptor beta chains were all read from a single sample in a study of shared clonotypes between healthy human individuals. Sequencing used immunoSEQ multiplex PCR; TCRdb keeps in-frame clones, though not all of them. The sample holds about half a million clones, around 79% seen once. The specimen was PBMCs. These receptors all stem from a woman aged 40 to 50 in good health. Some clones in this sample may be carry-over from other donors' samples.

The chain joins TRBV29-1 to TRBJ1-1; weak D call: TRBD1 (6 bases). There are 12 residues in the CDR3. Germline loops: CDR1 SQVTM, CDR2 ANQGSEA. The germline V and J ends were trimmed by 7 bases and 5 bases, with 14 bases remaining between them. The CDR3 nucleotides read TGCAGCGGGGAGATAGGGGGAACTGAAGCTTTCTTT. Translation gives CSGEIGGTEAFF.

The chain combines TRBV7-6 with TRBJ2-1, with D possibly TRBD2 on 5 matching bases. The germline V gene encodes CDR1 SGHVS and CDR2 FNYEAQ. V gave up 5 bases and J gave up 5 bases, with 13 bases separating them. The CDR3 contains 14 residues. CDR3 region: CASSPTRSHNEQFF. CDR3 DNA sequence: TGTGCCAGCAGCCCCACTAGGAGCCACAATGAGCAGTTCTTC. Variable domain in full (rest from reference TRBV7-6 and TRBJ2-1): GAGVSQSPRYKVTKRGQDVALRCDPISGHVSLYWYRQALGQGPEFLTYFNYEAQQDKSGLPNDRFSAERPEGSISTLTIQRTEQRDSAMYRCASSPTRSHNEQFFGPGTRLTVL.